The entry below describes one T cell receptor beta chain. Its antigen is still unknown. Base qualities are missing; no much larger clone stands one base away. Relative to germline, V is 6 bases shorter and J is 1 base shorter, with 9 bases between their ends. There are 13 amino acids in the CDR3, from cysteine to phenylalanine inclusive. Only CDR3 DNA remains: 39 bases, in frame from the first base. As encoded in the germline V gene (reference sequence), CDR1 is LNHDA while CDR2 is SQIVND. Whole blood was collected in K2EDTA tubes by collaborating institutions according to the institutions' own protocols. For TCRbeta analysis, collaborators shipped samples in one of three forms: frozen whole blood, isolated PBMCs, or DNA extracted from either of those sample types. TCRbeta CDR3 regions were amplified from genomic DNA using the immunoSEQ Assay, a bias-controlled multiplex PCR. The paper's data handling went like this. Within the assay, amplification of reference gene primers was used to estimate how many nucleated cells each sample contained. To quantify the absolute abundance of each unique TCRbeta CDR3 rearrangement, sequence reads were collapsed and filtered. Productive Simpson clonality was computed per sample as the square root of Simpson's diversity index over productive rearrangements. This immuneACCESS table, as held by TCRdb, lists in-frame sequences with V and J called but not all clones. Of the missing ones, under half trace to an unresolved V gene in checked studies; the others have no known cause. V and J calls plus clone size are reproduced from that table; the DNA served to infer D and trimming. The table for this sample lists around 200,000 clones; around four fifths of them were counted only once. The ten top clones hold 7% to 10% of the sample.

This sample stems from a study of blood T cell repertoires in COVID-19 (dated by TCRdb to the early 2020s). About the full investigation: Samples from collaborators originated in the United States, Italy and Spain and spanned both the acute and convalescent phases of COVID-19. The material from the prospective study consisted of cDNA or gDNA derived from T cells, B-cell-depleted T cells, or PBMCs. Subjects who had been exposed to COVID-19, were actively infected with it, or had recovered from it provided the deeply sampled blood TCRbeta repertoires that made up the dataset. The repertoires were released in a freely available public database meant as a resource for research on the immune response to SARS-CoV-2. The samples were drawn from the first 160 participants of the ongoing ImmuneRACE study and from 1,254 subjects provided by 6 global collaborators. Nearly every sample came with metadata listing a de-identified subject ID, COVID-19 status, age in years and sex. Where available, HLA class I and class II types were taken from metadata supplied by the sample provider and were not determined by assay-based typing. Beyond this particular receptor, the publication reports: How much clinical and demographic metadata was included differed by source and by participant, and the metadata was provided uncurated.

The material sequenced was peripheral blood. The chain is assembled from TRBV19 and TRBJ1-2, with a tentative D gene TRBD1 over 6 matching bases. The clonotype originates from a woman between 50 and 59 years old with acute or convalescent COVID-19. The nucleotide sequence is given as TGTGCCAGTAGGAGGACAGTTAACTATGGCTACACCTTC. Translated, this gives CASRRTVNYGYTF.